This TCR beta chain originates from a study of blood T cells in healthy people across ages. General study results and limits: TCR beta diversity per million T cells fell roughly linearly with age.

In terms of origin and age, donors were healthy Caucasian individuals from Russia aged roughly 6 to 95. Each sample yielded at least 6 micrograms of PBMC total RNA. The germline V and J ends were trimmed by 3 bases and 12 bases, with 15 bases remaining between them. From germline, CDR1 is SGHTA and CDR2 FQGNSA. There are 13 residues in the CDR3. With a J-beta primer mix and a sample-barcoded 5' primer, a second PCR ran 7 to 11 cycles. Carrying 12 random nucleotides, a template-switch adaptor labeled each individual cDNA molecule. MiXCR was run by TCRdb on the 5' RACE reads, yielding one entry per CDR3 protein. The sample gives 650,000 to 800,000 distinct CDR3 sequences, more than 45% of which show up once; approximately 13% is in the top ten. Details on this clonotype: The antigen is unknown.

The TCR comes from a woman aged 80 or over in good health. Source material: blood. The gene calls are TRBV7-2 and TRBJ2-1, with D possibly TRBD2 on 5 matching bases. The CDR3 DNA follows: TGTGCCAGCAGCTTTCCCCTGGCGGAGGCGCAGTTCTTC. Translated: CASSFPLAEAQFF.